Listed here are 28 T cell receptor beta chains from one sample, sequenced in a study of tumor-infiltrating lymphocytes in localized non-small cell lung cancer. Using immunoSEQ multiplex PCR, the repertoire was profiled, and TCRdb retains in-frame clones only, with some absent. The table shows some 15,000 clones, with around 84% occurring only once. Material for sequencing was uninvolved lung tissue not adjacent to the tumor. These receptors originate from a human donor with non-small cell lung cancer.

The CDR3 bases are TGTGCCAGCAGCTTGGAAGCGGGAGGGCCCTACGAGCAGTACTTC. Translation: CASSLEAGGPYEQYF. V usage is TRBV5-5 and J usage is TRBJ2-7; TRBD2 matches at 10 bases. V dropped 0 bases and J dropped 2; count of bases not matched to a gene: 2. The germline CDR1 and CDR2 sequences are SGHKS and YYEKEE (reference sequence). The CDR3 contains 15 residues.

J is TRBJ2-6 and V is TRBV5-1; D ambiguous. From germline, CDR1 is SGHRS and CDR2 YFSETQ. This CDR3 has 15 amino acids. V was pared by 1 base and J by 2 bases, with 7 bases between. Written as DNA, the CDR3 is TGCGCCAGCAGCTTGAATCCGACTGGGGCCAACGTCCTGACTTTC. Protein sequence: CASSLNPTGANVLTF.

The chain couples TRBV2 to TRBJ2-7, with TRBD1 matching 12 bases. CDR1 is SNHLY, CDR2 FYNNEI, per germline. V dropped 7 bases and J dropped 0; count of bases not matched to a gene: 7. The CDR3 is 16 residues long. CDR3 region: CASIKGDRGLSYEQYF. The CDR3 DNA follows: TGTGCCAGCATCAAGGGGGACAGGGGGCTCTCCTACGAGCAGTACTTC.

The chain has TRBV7-2 and TRBJ2-1; weak D call: TRBD1 (6 bases). CDR1 is SGHTA, CDR2 FQGNSA, per germline. This CDR3 is 17 amino acids long. V lost 0 bases and J lost 8, with 20 bases in between. In DNA form, the CDR3 reads TGTGCCAGCAGCTTAGCGCCTGGCAGGGGTAGGAGTGATGAGCAGTTCTTC. Translating it yields CASSLAPGRGRSDEQFF.

The chain is built from TRBV7-2 and TRBJ1-1, with 7 bases fitting TRBD1. V shed 0 bases and J 5 bases; nucleotides not matched to a gene: 12. Germline CDR1 reads SGHTA; CDR2 reads FQGNSA. This CDR3 contains 17 residues. CDR3 nucleotide sequence: TGTGCCAGCAGCTTAGCGACAGGGAGCTTTCTTGAAACTGAAGCTTTCTTT. Translated: CASSLATGSFLETEAFF.

V and J are TRBV30 and TRBJ2-2; 9 nucleotides match TRBD2. J lost 5 bases, V lost 0 bases, and 7 bases had no gene match. The CDR3 spans 16 residues. Germline values: CDR1 GTSNPN, CDR2 SVGIG (reference sequence). Here the CDR3 DNA reads TGTGCCTGGAGTGTACTAGGCGGGAGGGGGACCGGGGAGCTGTTTTTT. Amino acid sequence: CAWSVLGGRGTGELFF.

V usage is TRBV2 and J usage is TRBJ1-4, with a tentative D call TRBD1 (5 bases). The V gene lost 6 bases and the J gene lost 5 bases, with 13 bases spanning the gap. From germline, CDR1 is SNHLY and CDR2 FYNNEI. The CDR3 contains 14 residues. The CDR3 region has the DNA TGTGCCAGCAGGAAGGGACGGGAAAATGAAAAACTGTTTTTT. Translated: CASRKGRENEKLFF.

In regard to this clone: Other nucleotide sequences in the sample specify the same CDR3. This chain connects TRBV19 to TRBJ2-3; a possible D gene is TRBD2 (5 bases). The CDR3 sequence is 10 residues long. Germline V gene lookup returns CDR1 LNHDA and CDR2 SQIVND (reference sequence). Trimming took 7 bases from V and 6 from J, leaving 5 bases between them. CDR3 sequence reads: CASTGDTQYF. DNA of the CDR3: TGTGCCAGTACGGGGGATACGCAGTATTTT.

V gene TRBV28 combines with J gene TRBJ1-5; D ambiguous. In germline, CDR1 is MDHEN, CDR2 SYDVKM. This CDR3 region has 15 residues. V lost 7 bases to trimming and J lost 7 bases, with 20 bases between them. This chain's CDR3 is CASISGSIESQPQHF. For the CDR3, the DNA is TGTGCCAGCATCTCGGGGAGTATTGAGTCGCAGCCCCAGCATTTT.

The chain combines TRBV5-4 with TRBJ1-1, with 9 bases lining up with TRBD1. There are 14 residues in the CDR3. Germline lookup yields CDR1 SGHNT and CDR2 YYREEE (reference sequence). V lost 3 bases and J lost 10; bases outside the gene matches: 10. This CDR3 reads CASSSQGQGRRAFF. For the CDR3, the DNA is TGTGCCAGCAGCTCACAGGGACAGGGAAGGCGAGCTTTCTTT.

This clone is large. The J gene is TRBJ1-5, the V gene TRBV9; 7 bases are shared with TRBD1. The length of the CDR3 is 14 residues. Per germline, CDR1 SGDLS and CDR2 YYNGEE. With 4 bases clipped from V and 6 bases from J, the junction kept 7 bases outside the gene matches. CDR3 sequence (DNA): TGTGCCAGCAGCCCCCACAGGGGTGGTCAGCCCCAGCATTTT. It encodes CASSPHRGGQPQHF.

This clone has a handful of counts. The chain carries TRBV5-4 and TRBJ2-3; TRBD2 is a possible D gene (7 bases). This CDR3 contains 15 residues. Germline assignment: CDR1 SGHNT and CDR2 YYREEE (reference sequence). V gave up 2 bases and J gave up 7 bases, with 17 bases separating them. The CDR3 nucleotides are TGTGCCAGCAGCTTTGGGGGGGCCACTGGAAATACGCAGTATTTT. It yields the protein CASSFGGATGNTQYF.

This chain uses TRBV5-8 with TRBJ1-4; no clear D. This CDR3 is 13 amino acids long. Trimming took off 1 base at V and 8 bases at J, with 9 bases between the two ends. Germline values: CDR1 SGHTS, CDR2 YDEGEE. The CDR3 nucleotides read TGTGCCAGCAGCTTGACACCGTCGGAAAAACTGTTTTTT. As protein: CASSLTPSEKLFF. The variable domain in full, with the rest retrieved from reference TRBV5-8 and TRBJ1-4, is EAGVTQSPTHLIKTRGQQATLRCSPISGHTSVYWYQQALGLGLQFLLWYDEGEERNRGNFPPRFSGRQFPNYSSELNVNALELEDSALYLCASSLTPSEKLFFGSGTQLSVL.

V is TRBV5-4 and J is TRBJ2-1; 12 bases are shared with TRBD2. Germline V gene lookup returns CDR1 SGHNT and CDR2 YYREEE (reference sequence). This CDR3 has 16 residues. The J segment lost 3 bases and the V segment lost 2 bases, leaving 3 bases of the junction unmatched. The CDR3 protein is CASSLKTSGGYNEQFF. Written as DNA, the CDR3 is TGTGCCAGCAGCTTAAAGACTAGCGGGGGCTACAATGAGCAGTTCTTC.

The DNA of the CDR3 is TGTGCCAGCAGCTTAGATGAAAGTTACGAGCAGTACTTC. Encoded protein: CASSLDESYEQYF. The chain joins TRBV7-8 to TRBJ2-7; no clear D gene. Germline lookup yields CDR1 SGHVS and CDR2 FQNEAQ. The CDR3 runs to 13 residues. V lost 1 base to trimming and J lost 4 bases, with 8 bases between them.

This sequence joins TRBV9 and TRBJ2-5, with 11 bases aligning to TRBD2. There are 17 residues in the CDR3. Germline V lookup: CDR1 SGDLS, CDR2 YYNGEE. Germline trimming cut 3 bases from V and 1 base from J; bases unmatched to any gene: 8. CDR3 nucleotides: TGTGCCAGCAGCGACGGGACTAGCGGAAGCACCCAAGAGACCCAGTACTTC. Translated: CASSDGTSGSTQETQYF. The whole variable domain, remainder taken from reference TRBV9 and TRBJ2-5, is DSGVTQTPKHLITATGQRVTLRCSPRSGDLSVYWYQQSLDQGLQFLIQYYNGEERAKGNILERFSAQQFPDLHSELNLSSLELGDSALYFCASSDGTSGSTQETQYFGPGTRLLVL.

This chain joins TRBV10-3 and TRBJ1-2; D not certain. V was trimmed by 4 bases and J by 1 base, leaving 16 bases between them. This CDR3 has 16 residues. Looked up from germline, CDR1 is ENHRY and CDR2 is SYGVKD. CDR3 in amino acids: CAISAPRGTSNYGYTF. CDR3 sequence (DNA): TGTGCCATCAGTGCCCCCCGGGGAACTAGTAACTATGGCTACACCTTC.

The rearrangement links TRBV5-5 to TRBJ1-1; tentative D call: TRBD1 (6 bases). Looked up from germline, CDR1 is SGHKS and CDR2 is YYEKEE (reference sequence). Trimming removed 4 bases at V and 5 bases at J, with 15 bases between. The CDR3 sequence is 14 residues long. CDR3: CASSPGAGGTEAFF. DNA for the CDR3: TGTGCCAGCAGCCCGGGGGCCGGGGGAACTGAAGCTTTCTTT.

The CDR3, as DNA: TGCGCCAGCAGGGAGACGGCGAGCACAGATACGCAGTATTTT. Its translation: CASRETASTDTQYF. The V call is TRBV5-1, the J call TRBJ2-3; D not certain. The CDR3 covers 14 residues. V was trimmed by 5 bases and J by 0 bases, leaving 10 bases between them. Germline lookup yields CDR1 SGHRS and CDR2 YFSETQ.

The rearrangement links TRBV28 to TRBJ1-1; no reliable D call. CDR1 and CDR2 from the germline V gene are MDHEN and SYDVKM. The CDR3 loop spans 15 amino acids. Between the trimmed V and J ends, which lost 6 bases and 1 base, there was a span of 15 bases. The CDR3 region is CASRGRRRGNTEAFF. CDR3 nucleotides: TGTGCCAGCAGGGGAAGACGACGGGGGAACACTGAAGCTTTCTTT. The entire variable domain, with the rest obtained from reference TRBV28 and TRBJ1-1, is as follows: DVKVTQSSRYLVKRTGEKVFLECVQDMDHENMFWYRQDPGLGLRLIYFSYDVKMKEKGDIPEGYSVSREKKERFSLILESASTNQTSMYLCASRGRRRGNTEAFFGQGTRLTVV.

The chain uses TRBV14 and TRBJ2-1, with D perhaps matching TRBD1 (5 bases). V lost 2 bases and J 10 bases, leaving 15 bases between the germline ends. CDR1 and CDR2 from the germline V gene are SGHDN and FVKESK. The CDR3 sequence is 14 residues long. The DNA of the CDR3 is TGTGCCAGCAGCCAATCCTTAGGACACCAAGAGCAGTTCTTC. It is translated as CASSQSLGHQEQFF. Full variable domain (rest looked up from reference TRBV14 and TRBJ2-1): EAGVTQFPSHSVIEKGQTVTLRCDPISGHDNLYWYRRVMGKEIKFLLHFVKESKQDESGMPNNRFLAERTGGTYSTLKVQPAELEDSGVYFCASSQSLGHQEQFFGPGTRLTVL.

V and J are TRBV6-1 and TRBJ2-1; perhaps TRBD2 as D (5 bases). Germline V lookup: CDR1 MNHNS, CDR2 SASEGT. The CDR3 is 14 residues long. Trimming took off 8 bases at V and 8 bases at J, with 19 bases between the two ends. CDR3 sequence (DNA): TGTGCCAGCCTGCGAGGGAATGGTCGGGATGAGCAGTTCTTC. It translates to CASLRGNGRDEQFF.

The gene calls are TRBV28 and TRBJ2-2; TRBD1 agrees at 8 bases. This CDR3 comprises 14 residues. Germline-derived CDR1 and CDR2 are MDHEN and SYDVKM. The junction had 9 bases not matched to a gene; V was cut back by 6 bases and J by 9 bases. CDR3: CASSQGAGRRELFF. CDR3 DNA sequence: TGTGCCAGCAGCCAGGGGGCAGGGAGGAGGGAGCTGTTTTTT. Complete variable domain (other parts from reference TRBV28 and TRBJ2-2): DVKVTQSSRYLVKRTGEKVFLECVQDMDHENMFWYRQDPGLGLRLIYFSYDVKMKEKGDIPEGYSVSREKKERFSLILESASTNQTSMYLCASSQGAGRRELFFGEGSRLTVL.

The V gene is TRBV28, the J gene TRBJ2-1; the match to TRBD2 covers 8 bases. The CDR3 runs to 16 residues. J was trimmed by 7 bases and V by 6 bases; bases with no gene match: 14. Per the germline V gene, CDR1 is MDHEN and CDR2 is SYDVKM. CDR3 DNA sequence: TGTGCCAGCAGCGGGGGGGCCGACAGCCTCGGAAATGAGCAGTTCTTC. It encodes CASSGGADSLGNEQFF. Full variable domain (missing parts from reference TRBV28 and TRBJ2-1): DVKVTQSSRYLVKRTGEKVFLECVQDMDHENMFWYRQDPGLGLRLIYFSYDVKMKEKGDIPEGYSVSREKKERFSLILESASTNQTSMYLCASSGGADSLGNEQFFGPGTRLTVL.

The chain couples TRBV2 to TRBJ2-7; D not resolved. CDR3 length: 13 amino acids. Trimming cost V 3 bases and J 0 bases, with 6 bases left between them. Germline V lookup: CDR1 SNHLY, CDR2 FYNNEI. The CDR3 DNA follows: TGTGCCAGCAGTGAGCCGGGCTCCTACGAGCAGTACTTC. Protein sequence: CASSEPGSYEQYF.

Note on this clone: Other DNA sequences of this sample code for an identical CDR3. V gene TRBV25-1 combines with J gene TRBJ1-2, with TRBD1 matching over 8 bases. Germline V gene lookup returns CDR1 MGHDK and CDR2 SYGVNS. The CDR3 covers 14 residues. V lost 4 bases and J lost 3; bases outside the gene matches: 4. DNA of the CDR3: TGTGCCAGCAGTGTCGGACAGGGCGACTATGGCTACACCTTC. Its protein product is CASSVGQGDYGYTF.

The chain couples TRBV30 to TRBJ1-2; D is ambiguous. V dropped 0 bases and J dropped 8 bases, with 7 bases sitting between them. The CDR3 is made up of 11 amino acids. In germline, CDR1 is GTSNPN, CDR2 SVGIG (reference sequence). CDR3 coding DNA: TGTGCCTGGAGTGTGGTGGGCGGCTACACCTTC. Encoded protein: CAWSVVGGYTF.

The chain recombines TRBV5-4 with TRBJ2-7, with TRBD2 matching over 8 bases. The CDR3 has 15 amino acids. Germline V CDR1 and CDR2: SGHNT, YYREEE (reference sequence). J lost 5 bases, V lost 2 bases, and 9 bases had no gene match. In DNA form, the CDR3 reads TGTGCCAGCAGCTTTGGTCCAGCGGGAGTTGACGAGCAGTACTTC. Translation gives CASSFGPAGVDEQYF.